These 32 T cell receptor beta chains were sequenced from one sample in a study of shared clonotypes between healthy human individuals (dated by TCRdb to 2018 to 2020). For the CD8 naive samples, CD45RO-negative cells were positively selected for CCR7, yielding a CD45RA+CCR7+ population from which TemRA cells were excluded. The library was made by the immunoSEQ multiplex PCR assay. The clones in this table, taken by TCRdb from immuneACCESS, are in-frame only. Not every clone is retained; where verified, under half of the shortfall comes from an unresolved V gene, and the cause of the rest is unknown. The sample includes under 850,000 clones, with 92% observed a single time. In total, the top ten clones hold 24% of the sample. Sequencing was carried out using naive CD8+ T cells sorted from blood. What the cell subset or site label conveys for this sample: CD45RA+CCR7+. All receptors come from a man in his thirties or forties in good health.

The V and J genes are TRBV5-5 and TRBJ1-3; TRBD1 might be the D (5 bases). Trimming pared 1 base from V and 0 bases from J, leaving 20 bases between. The V gene's germline CDR1 is SGHKS and CDR2 YYEKEE (reference sequence). There are 19 residues in the CDR3. The CDR3 sequence is CASSLFGTTVGNSGNTIYF. The CDR3 DNA reads TGTGCCAGCAGCTTGTTCGGGACGACAGTTGGTAACTCTGGAAACACCATATATTTT.

A word on this clone: The sample has other DNA sequences that encode this CDR3 too. The chain couples TRBV27 to TRBJ1-2; TRBD1 agrees at 7 bases. Germline CDR1 and CDR2: MNHEY and SMNVEV (reference sequence). V shed 3 bases, J shed 4 bases, and the junction held 2 bases outside the gene matches. The CDR3 totals 13 residues. CDR3 amino acids: CASSFGTAYGYTF. The DNA for the CDR3 is TGTGCCAGCAGTTTTGGGACAGCCTATGGCTACACCTTC.

V is TRBV21-1 and J is TRBJ2-4. TRBV21-1 is marked as a pseudogene. This CDR3 has 12 amino acids. The CDR3 DNA reads as TGTGCCAGCAACCTAGCCAAAAACATTCAGTACTTC. Protein: CASNLAKNIQYF.

The rearrangement joins TRBV6-5 to TRBJ1-1, with D possibly matching TRBD1 (6 bases). The germline V gene encodes CDR1 MNHEY and CDR2 SVGAGI. V dropped 0 bases and J dropped 7 bases, with 12 bases sitting between them. The CDR3 is 14 amino acids. The CDR3 nucleotides are TGTGCCAGCAGTTACTCGACCAGGGGTGATGAAGCTTTCTTT. Its translation: CASSYSTRGDEAFF.

V is TRBV19 and J is TRBJ2-1; TRBD2 agrees at 9 bases. The CDR3 extends over 15 amino acids. The germline gives CDR1 LNHDA, CDR2 SQIVND (reference sequence). The J segment lost 3 bases and the V segment lost 3 bases, leaving 3 bases of the junction unmatched. The CDR3 nucleotides read TGTGCCAGTAGTATGCGGGAGGGACGCTACAATGAGCAGTTCTTC. This translates into CASSMREGRYNEQFF. The complete variable domain, with remaining parts taken from reference TRBV19 and TRBJ2-1, reads DGGITQSPKYLFRKEGQNVTLSCEQNLNHDAMYWYRQDPGQGLRLIYYSQIVNDFQKGDIAEGYSVSREKKESFPLTVTSAQKNPTAFYLCASSMREGRYNEQFFGPGTRLTVL.

The chain couples TRBV18 to TRBJ2-1; D not resolved. The CDR3 spans 16 residues. Trimming pared 0 bases from V and 8 bases from J, leaving 17 bases between. CDR1 KGHSH and CDR2 LQKENI come from the germline V gene. The CDR3 nucleotides are TGTGCCAGCTCACCACCGCTTAGCAGGTCAGTGTATGAGCAGTTCTTC. Its translation is CASSPPLSRSVYEQFF.

The gene calls are TRBV6-6 and TRBJ2-1, with 7 positions matching TRBD2. Germline V gene data show CDR1 as MNHNY and CDR2 as SVGAGI (reference sequence). CDR3 length equals 12 residues. The junction had 1 base not matched to a gene; V was cut back by 2 bases and J by 9 bases. In DNA form, the CDR3 reads TGTGCCAGCAGTTACGGGGGGGTTGAGCAGTTCTTC. Amino acids: CASSYGGVEQFF.

Only one count was recorded for this clone. The rearrangement uses TRBV29-1 and TRBJ2-1; TRBD2 might be the D (5 bases). This CDR3 has 13 amino acids. From germline, CDR1 is SQVTM and CDR2 ANQGSEA. V gave up 4 bases and J gave up 4 bases, with 11 bases separating them. The CDR3 nucleotides read TGCAGCGTTGTGGGGAGACTTTACAATGAGCAGTTCTTC. Amino acid sequence: CSVVGRLYNEQFF.

The V call is TRBV10-3, the J call TRBJ2-2; D remains unclear. With 7 bases removed from V and 4 bases from J, the gap between germline ends came to 10 bases. The length of the CDR3 is 13 residues. The V gene's germline CDR1 is ENHRY and CDR2 SYGVKD. In DNA, the CDR3 is TGTGCCATCACCAGGAGCCTCACCGGGGAGCTGTTTTTT. Protein: CAITRSLTGELFF.

The V call is TRBV5-6, the J call TRBJ2-7; no reliable D call. Germline loops: CDR1 SGHDT, CDR2 YYEEEE. The CDR3 has 16 amino acids. V gave up 0 bases and J gave up 0 bases, with 13 bases separating them. This CDR3 reads CASSLGEAAPSYEQYF. As DNA, the CDR3 is TGTGCCAGCAGCTTGGGGGAAGCCGCCCCCTCCTACGAGCAGTACTTC.

Only one count was recorded for this clone. This chain joins TRBV9 and TRBJ2-3, with TRBD2 matching 11 bases. The CDR3 runs to 17 residues. Per the germline V gene, CDR1 is SGDLS and CDR2 is YYNGEE. The trim removed 3 bases at V and 9 bases at J, leaving 15 bases unmatched. This chain's CDR3 is CASSEGETTSGVETQYF. The CDR3, as DNA: TGTGCCAGCAGCGAGGGGGAGACGACTAGCGGGGTTGAAACGCAGTATTTT.

The chain uses TRBV19 and TRBJ1-5, with 7 bases matching TRBD1. Losses at the gene ends were 3 bases for V and 4 bases for J; bases not matched to a gene: 9. Germline CDR1 is LNHDA and CDR2 is SQIVND (reference sequence). The CDR3 is 16 residues long. The CDR3 nucleotides read TGTGCCAGTAGTATCACGTCGGGACAGAGAAATCAGCCCCAGCATTTT. Protein product: CASSITSGQRNQPQHF. Full variable domain (outside the CDR3, taken from reference TRBV19 and TRBJ1-5): DGGITQSPKYLFRKEGQNVTLSCEQNLNHDAMYWYRQDPGQGLRLIYYSQIVNDFQKGDIAEGYSVSREKKESFPLTVTSAQKNPTAFYLCASSITSGQRNQPQHFGDGTRLSIL.

V and J are TRBV5-6 and TRBJ2-7, with TRBD2 matching over 8 bases. This CDR3 has 14 amino acids. The V gene end was trimmed by 5 bases and the J gene end by 2 bases; junction bases not matched to a gene: 6. From germline, CDR1 is SGHDT and CDR2 YYEEEE. The CDR3 loop reads CASSFSGTPYEQYF. CDR3 sequence (DNA): TGTGCCAGCAGTTTTAGCGGGACACCCTACGAGCAGTACTTC.

The chain is built from TRBV7-3 and TRBJ2-1; D not resolved. Germline V gene data show CDR1 as SGHTA and CDR2 as FQGTGA. Deletions cut 5 bases from V and 8 bases from J, with 13 bases between. CDR3 length: 13 amino acids. This CDR3 reads CASSQGLGYEQFF. CDR3 DNA: TGTGCCAGCAGCCAAGGATTAGGGTATGAGCAGTTCTTC. Full variable domain (remainder filled in from reference TRBV7-3 and TRBJ2-1): GAGVSQTPSNKVTEKGKYVELRCDPISGHTALYWYRQSLGQGPEFLIYFQGTGAADDSGLPNDRFFAVRPEGSVSTLKIQRTERGDSAVYLCASSQGLGYEQFFGPGTRLTVL.

The chain is built from TRBV23-1 and TRBJ2-1, with a possible D match to TRBD1 (5 bases). TRBV23-1 falls under the ORF class, with uncertain function. The V end was cut by 2 bases, the J end by 9 bases, with 26 bases between. The CDR3 spans 18 residues. The CDR3: CASSQKRQTGFRDGEQFF. The CDR3 region has the DNA TGCGCCAGCAGTCAAAAACGACAAACAGGTTTTCGCGATGGTGAGCAGTTCTTC.

V is TRBV5-8 and J is TRBJ2-1; D gene uncertain. The length of the CDR3 is 15 residues. V was clipped by 1 base and J by 1 base, with 9 bases between them. The germline gives CDR1 SGHTS, CDR2 YDEGEE. The CDR3 loop reads CASSLLDNSYNEQFF. The CDR3 DNA reads TGTGCCAGCAGCTTGTTGGATAATTCCTACAATGAGCAGTTCTTC.

The chain uses TRBV25-1 and TRBJ2-3, with 8 bases identical to TRBD1. CDR1 and CDR2 from the germline V gene are MGHDK and SYGVNS. The trim removed 6 bases at V and 2 bases at J, leaving 4 bases unmatched. This CDR3 region has 14 residues. In DNA form, the CDR3 reads TGTGCCAGCAGCCGGACAGGGTACACAGATACGCAGTATTTT. This gives the protein CASSRTGYTDTQYF.

CDR3 bases: TGTGCCAGCATCCCCCAGCGTACTATGAACACCGGGGAGCTGTTTTTT. This codes for CASIPQRTMNTGELFF. The rearrangement joins TRBV28 to TRBJ2-2; D gene unclear. CDR1 is MDHEN, CDR2 SYDVKM, per germline. The V gene lost 7 bases and the J gene lost 1 base, with 16 bases spanning the gap. The CDR3 length is 16 residues.

The chain joins TRBV9 to TRBJ1-2; TRBD1 matches 7 bases. CDR1 is SGDLS and CDR2 is YYNGEE in the germline V gene. V dropped 2 bases and J dropped 6; count of bases not matched to a gene: 16. This CDR3 is 17 amino acids long. DNA for the CDR3: TGTGCCAGCAGCGTGGGCTTTCAGGGGGTGGGATCGGATGGCTACACCTTC. Protein product: CASSVGFQGVGSDGYTF.

The chain links TRBV29-1 to TRBJ2-7; D gene unclear. This CDR3 has 14 residues. Deletions cut 2 bases from V and 0 bases from J, with 11 bases between. Germline V gene data show CDR1 as SQVTM and CDR2 as ANQGSEA. The CDR3, as DNA: TGCAGCGTTGAAACAGCTAGTAGCTCCTACGAGCAGTACTTC. Translating it yields CSVETASSSYEQYF.

With respect to this clone: One end of the junction is discordant with germline, which a read error may explain. This chain joins TRBV14 and TRBJ2-7; D is undetermined. Per germline, CDR1 SGHDN and CDR2 FVKESK. The CDR3 has 13 amino acids. The CDR3 protein is CASSSRSSYGQYF. CDR3 coding DNA: TGTGCCAGCAGCTCAAGATCCAGCTACGGGCAGTACTTC.

This chain joins TRBV11-2 and TRBJ2-4; D is possibly TRBD2 (6 bases). The CDR3 is 16 amino acids. Trimming pared 3 bases from V and 7 bases from J, leaving 19 bases between. Per germline, CDR1 SGHAT and CDR2 FQNNGV. The CDR3 DNA is TGTGCCAGCAGCTTGCCCCCGGGGGTGGGTAGGAACATTCAGTACTTC. It codes for CASSLPPGVGRNIQYF.

In DNA, the CDR3 is TGTGCCAGTAGTATACAAGGGGGCCATGAAAAACTGTTTTTT. It yields the protein CASSIQGGHEKLFF. This chain links TRBV19 with TRBJ1-4; 7 bases align to TRBD1. The CDR3 loop spans 14 amino acids. CDR1 and CDR2 from the germline V gene are LNHDA and SQIVND (reference sequence). After removal of 2 bases from V and 6 bases from J, the junction contained 3 bases not matched to a gene.

V is TRBV7-2 and J is TRBJ2-7, with unresolved D. Germline CDR1 and CDR2: SGHTA and FQGNSA. The CDR3 sequence is 13 residues long. The CDR3, as DNA: TGTGCAACCGGCGGAGATCGATTCTACGAGCAGTACTTC. Its protein product is CATGGDRFYEQYF.

The chain recombines TRBV7-9 with TRBJ2-1, with 10 bases identical to TRBD2. V shed 1 base, J shed 8 bases, and the junction held 8 bases outside the gene matches. The CDR3 is made up of 16 amino acids. Per germline, CDR1 SEHNR and CDR2 FQNEAQ (reference sequence). Here the CDR3 DNA reads TGTGCCAGCAGCTTAGAGGTTCTAGCGGGAGTCGATGAGCAGTTCTTC. Translated: CASSLEVLAGVDEQFF.

The V gene is TRBV29-1, the J gene TRBJ2-1; 10 nucleotides align to TRBD2. CDR1 SQVTM and CDR2 ANQGSEA come from the germline V gene. The CDR3 loop spans 17 amino acids. V lost 2 bases and J lost 5; bases outside the gene matches: 12. The CDR3 DNA sequence: TGCAGCGTTGAAAGGCCTCCGACTAGCGGGCAGAACAATGAGCAGTTCTTC. Amino acid sequence: CSVERPPTSGQNNEQFF.

The genes are TRBV7-9 and TRBJ2-2; 7 nucleotides align to TRBD1. The CDR3 runs 15 residues. CDR1 and CDR2 (germline): SEHNR, FQNEAQ (reference sequence). After removal of 5 bases from V and 4 bases from J, the junction contained 7 bases not matched to a gene. The chain's CDR3 is CASSAPTGTTGELFF. The CDR3 DNA follows: TGTGCCAGCAGCGCACCGACAGGGACCACCGGGGAGCTGTTTTTT.

The chain couples TRBV10-2 to TRBJ2-7, with TRBD1 as a possible D gene (6 bases). V was pared by 6 bases and J by 5 bases, with 20 bases between. Germline CDR1 WSHSY, CDR2 SAAADI. CDR3 length equals 15 residues. CDR3 protein: CASRGVQRTENEQYF. The CDR3 nucleotides are TGCGCCAGCAGGGGCGTACAACGGACAGAGAACGAGCAGTACTTC.

This chain connects TRBV7-3 to TRBJ2-7; a weak D match, TRBD1 (5 bases). Germline CDR1 and CDR2: SGHTA and FQGTGA. The CDR3 consists of 15 residues. V lost 3 bases, J lost 0 bases, and 12 bases lay in between. The chain's CDR3 is CASSFQGIPSYEQYF. Written as DNA, the CDR3 is TGTGCCAGCAGCTTTCAGGGAATACCCTCCTACGAGCAGTACTTC.

V usage is TRBV7-9 and J usage is TRBJ1-3; 8 bases fit TRBD1. With 4 bases clipped from V and 0 bases from J, the junction kept 8 bases outside the gene matches. CDR3 length: 17 amino acids. CDR1 and CDR2 from the germline V gene are SEHNR and FQNEAQ (reference sequence). The CDR3 loop is CASSSLNRGNSGNTIYF. In DNA form, the CDR3 reads TGTGCCAGCAGCTCGTTAAACAGGGGGAACTCTGGAAACACCATATATTTT.

The chain employs TRBV7-9 and TRBJ1-1, with D possibly matching TRBD1 (6 bases). With 5 bases removed from V and 1 base from J, the gap between germline ends came to 20 bases. This CDR3 region has 17 residues. Germline values: CDR1 SEHNR, CDR2 FQNEAQ (reference sequence). The CDR3 loop reads CASSPPLVGQGNTEAFF. The CDR3 DNA is TGTGCCAGCAGCCCACCTTTAGTGGGACAAGGGAACACTGAAGCTTTCTTT.

The rearrangement links TRBV27 to TRBJ1-2; possible D gene TRBD1, 5 bases. The ends were cut back, 3 bases at V and 1 base at J, with 15 bases in the middle. The germline gives CDR1 MNHEY, CDR2 SMNVEV (reference sequence). The CDR3 consists of 16 residues. The CDR3, as DNA: TGTGCCAGCAGTTTCGCCAGGGCTAGGGTTAACTATGGCTACACCTTC. As protein: CASSFARARVNYGYTF.